This is a list of T cell receptor beta chains from one sample in a study of blood T cell repertoires in COVID-19. Sequencing used immunoSEQ multiplex PCR; TCRdb keeps in-frame clones, though not all of them. This sample has about 95,000 clones, with approximately 81% found just once. Source material: peripheral blood. The receptors stem from a man older than 75 with active or convalescent COVID-19. Each CDR3 is given with its conserved first and last residue. The D gene is left open where the match is weak. Size tells how often a clone was seen (once, few, many) or the class of an expanded clone, and some rows leave it out.

clone_size	j_call	v_call	d_call	cdr3_aa	cdr3_nt
.	TRBJ2-1	TRBV29-1	TRBD1	CSAGQGYNEQFF	TGCAGCGCCGGACAGGGATACAATGAGCAGTTCTTC
.	TRBJ1-5	TRBV6-1	.	CASSVTGRRPQHF	TGTGCCAGCAGTGTCACCGGTCGCCGGCCCCAGCATTTT
.	TRBJ2-5	TRBV5-4	TRBD1	CASSDPTGGETQYF	TGTGCCAGCAGCGATCCTACAGGGGGAGAGACCCAGTACTTC
.	TRBJ2-5	TRBV5-4	.	CASSGLGRETQYF	TGTGCCAGCAGTGGGCTCGGGAGAGAGACCCAGTACTTC
few	TRBJ1-2	TRBV27	TRBD1	CASQATGADYGYTF	TGTGCCAGCCAGGCCACAGGGGCGGACTATGGCTACACCTTC
.	TRBJ1-5	TRBV23-1	TRBD1	CASSPVTGALDQPQHF	TGCGCCAGCAGTCCCGTGACAGGGGCCCTCGATCAGCCCCAGCATTTT
.	TRBJ1-2	TRBV6-2/TRBV6-3	.	CASSYSIPTGNYGYTF	TGTGCCAGCAGTTACTCGATCCCCACAGGGAACTATGGCTACACCTTC
.	TRBJ1-3	TRBV6-1	TRBD1	CASSGWDRGLGNTIYF	TGTGCCAGCAGTGGATGGGACAGGGGGCTTGGAAACACCATATATTTT
.	TRBJ1-3	TRBV7-2	.	CASSRSSGNTIYF	TGTGCCAGCAGTCGGAGTTCTGGAAACACCATATATTTT
once	TRBJ2-7	TRBV29-1	TRBD2	CSVAGPSGSWEQYF	TGCAGCGTAGCGGGACCCTCGGGGAGTTGGGAGCAGTACTTC
once	TRBJ2-1	TRBV19	TRBD2	CASSPGLAGAYNEQFF	TGTGCCAGTAGCCCGGGACTAGCGGGGGCATACAATGAGCAGTTCTTC
.	TRBJ2-7	TRBV7-8	TRBD2	CASSLSFGSRGEQYF	TGTGCCAGCAGCTTATCCTTCGGGTCGCGGGGGGAGCAGTACTTC
.	TRBJ2-7	TRBV18	TRBD1	CASSLGQGVHEQYF	TGTGCCAGCTCACTCGGACAGGGTGTACACGAGCAGTACTTC